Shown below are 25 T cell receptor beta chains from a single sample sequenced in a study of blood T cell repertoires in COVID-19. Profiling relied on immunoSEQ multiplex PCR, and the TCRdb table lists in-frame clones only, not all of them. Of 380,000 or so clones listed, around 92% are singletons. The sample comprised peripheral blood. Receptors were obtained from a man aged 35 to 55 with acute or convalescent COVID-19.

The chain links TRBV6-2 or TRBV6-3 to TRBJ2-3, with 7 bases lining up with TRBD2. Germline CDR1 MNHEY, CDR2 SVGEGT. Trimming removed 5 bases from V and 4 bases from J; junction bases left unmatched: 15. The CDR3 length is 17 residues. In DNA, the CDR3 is TGTGCCAGCAGTGCTCCCCTCCGCCGGGGGGTCTCAGATACGCAGTATTTT. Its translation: CASSAPLRRGVSDTQYF.

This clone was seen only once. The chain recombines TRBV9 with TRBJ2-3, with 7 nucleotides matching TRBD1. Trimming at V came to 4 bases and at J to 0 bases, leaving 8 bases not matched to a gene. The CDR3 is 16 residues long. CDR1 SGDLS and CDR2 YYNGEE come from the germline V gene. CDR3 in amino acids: CASSSVRDSSTDTQYF. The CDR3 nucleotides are TGTGCCAGCAGCTCAGTCCGGGACAGCAGCACAGATACGCAGTATTTT.

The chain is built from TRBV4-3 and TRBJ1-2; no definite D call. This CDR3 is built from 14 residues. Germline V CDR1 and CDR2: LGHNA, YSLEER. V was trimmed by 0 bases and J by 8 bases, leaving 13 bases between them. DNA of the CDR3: TGCGCCAGCAGCCAAGATCCTGAGGGCGACGGCTACACCTTC. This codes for CASSQDPEGDGYTF.

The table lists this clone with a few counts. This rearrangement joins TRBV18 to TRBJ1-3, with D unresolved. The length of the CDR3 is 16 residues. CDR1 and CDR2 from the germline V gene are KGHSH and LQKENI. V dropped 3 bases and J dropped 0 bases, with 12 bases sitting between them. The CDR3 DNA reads TGTGCCAGCTCACCTGGTGGTGGCTCCTCTGGAAACACCATATATTTT. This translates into CASSPGGGSSGNTIYF.

In DNA form, the CDR3 reads TGTGCCAGCAGTTACTCTACGGGACCCGGGGGGGAGCAGTTCTTC. As protein: CASSYSTGPGGEQFF. The V call is TRBV6-5, the J call TRBJ2-1; 7 bases map to TRBD2. The germline V gene encodes CDR1 MNHEY and CDR2 SVGAGI. There are 15 residues in the CDR3. The V and J ends lost 0 bases and 10 bases, in that order; junction bases with no gene match: 9.

The CDR3 DNA follows: TGTGCCAGCAGTTTACTCCGGACAGGGGAAGGCTACACCTTC. This sequence encodes CASSLLRTGEGYTF. The rearrangement links TRBV27 to TRBJ1-2, with 9 bases that match TRBD1. Germline V CDR1 and CDR2: MNHEY, SMNVEV (reference sequence). The CDR3 spans 14 residues. The V and J ends lost 2 bases and 8 bases, in that order; junction bases with no gene match: 6.

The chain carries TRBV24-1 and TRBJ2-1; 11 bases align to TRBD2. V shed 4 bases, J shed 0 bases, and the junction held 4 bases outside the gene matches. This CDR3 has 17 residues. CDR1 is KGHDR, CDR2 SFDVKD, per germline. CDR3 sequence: CATSESSGGHSYNEQFF. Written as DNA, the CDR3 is TGTGCCACCAGTGAATCTAGCGGGGGGCACTCCTACAATGAGCAGTTCTTC.

The CDR3 protein is CASSEASLADGNEQFF. CDR3 coding DNA: TGTGCCAGCAGTGAAGCGAGTCTAGCGGATGGCAATGAGCAGTTCTTC. V and J are TRBV2 and TRBJ2-1; 7 nucleotides line up with TRBD2. The CDR3 consists of 16 residues. The germline gives CDR1 SNHLY, CDR2 FYNNEI. V shed 0 bases and J 6 bases; nucleotides not matched to a gene: 8.

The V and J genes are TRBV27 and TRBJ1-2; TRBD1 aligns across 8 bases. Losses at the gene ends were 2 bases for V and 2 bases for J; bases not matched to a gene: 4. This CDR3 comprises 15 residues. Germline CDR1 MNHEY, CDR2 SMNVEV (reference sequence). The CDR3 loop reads CASSLRTGNNYGYTF. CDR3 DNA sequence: TGTGCCAGCAGTTTACGGACAGGGAACAACTATGGCTACACCTTC.

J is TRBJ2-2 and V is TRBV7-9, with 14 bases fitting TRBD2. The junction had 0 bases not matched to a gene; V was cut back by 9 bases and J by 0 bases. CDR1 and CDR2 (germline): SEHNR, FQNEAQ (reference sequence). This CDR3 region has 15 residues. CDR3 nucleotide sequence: TGTGCCAGGACTAGCGGGGGGGCGAACACCGGGGAGCTGTTTTTT. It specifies CARTSGGANTGELFF.

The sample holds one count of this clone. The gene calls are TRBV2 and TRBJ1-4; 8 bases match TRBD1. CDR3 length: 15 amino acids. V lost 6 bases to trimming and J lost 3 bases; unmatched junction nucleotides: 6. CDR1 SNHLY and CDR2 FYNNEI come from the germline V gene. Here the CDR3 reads CASRSRGRANEKLFF. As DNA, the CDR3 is TGTGCCAGCAGAAGCAGGGGGCGGGCTAATGAAAAACTGTTTTTT.

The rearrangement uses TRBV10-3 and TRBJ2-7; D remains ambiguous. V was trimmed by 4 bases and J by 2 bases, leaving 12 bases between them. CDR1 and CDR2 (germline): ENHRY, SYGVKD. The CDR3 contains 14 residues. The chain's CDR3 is CAISGLENTYEQYF. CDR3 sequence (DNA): TGTGCCATCAGTGGTTTGGAGAACACCTACGAGCAGTACTTC.

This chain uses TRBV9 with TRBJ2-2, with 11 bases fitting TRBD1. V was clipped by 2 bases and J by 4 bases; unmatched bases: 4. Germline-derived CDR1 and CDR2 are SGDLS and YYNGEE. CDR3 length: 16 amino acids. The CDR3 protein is CASSVLGTGGTGELFF. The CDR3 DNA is TGTGCCAGCAGCGTTCTGGGGACAGGGGGCACCGGGGAGCTGTTTTTT.

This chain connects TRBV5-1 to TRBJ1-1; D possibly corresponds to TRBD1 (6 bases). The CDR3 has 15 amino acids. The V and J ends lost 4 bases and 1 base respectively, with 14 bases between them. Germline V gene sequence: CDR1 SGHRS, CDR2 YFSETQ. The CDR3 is CASSLAGTQNTEAFF. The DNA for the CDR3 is TGCGCCAGCAGCCTTGCCGGGACACAGAACACTGAAGCTTTCTTT.

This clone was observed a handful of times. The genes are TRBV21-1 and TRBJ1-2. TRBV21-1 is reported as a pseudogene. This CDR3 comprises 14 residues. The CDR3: CASIERSRLYGYTF. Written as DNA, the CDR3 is TGTGCCAGCATCGAGAGGAGCAGACTTTATGGCTACACCTTC.

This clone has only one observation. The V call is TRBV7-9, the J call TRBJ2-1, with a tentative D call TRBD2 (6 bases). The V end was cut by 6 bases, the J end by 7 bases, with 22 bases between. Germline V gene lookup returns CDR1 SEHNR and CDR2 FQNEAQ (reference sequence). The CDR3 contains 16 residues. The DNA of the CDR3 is TGTGCCAGCAGGCCACCAAACCGGGACTTAGGGAATGAGCAGTTCTTC. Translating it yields CASRPPNRDLGNEQFF. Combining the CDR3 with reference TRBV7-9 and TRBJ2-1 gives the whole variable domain DTGVSQNPRHKITKRGQNVTFRCDPISEHNRLYWYRQTLGQGPEFLTYFQNEAQLEKSRLLSDRFSAERPKGSFSTLEIQRTEQGDSAMYLCASRPPNRDLGNEQFFGPGTRLTVL.

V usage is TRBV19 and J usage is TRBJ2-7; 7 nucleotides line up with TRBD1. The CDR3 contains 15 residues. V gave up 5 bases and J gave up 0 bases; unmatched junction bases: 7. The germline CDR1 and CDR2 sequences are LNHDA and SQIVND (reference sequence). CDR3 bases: TGTGCCAGTAGTGCCGCCGGGACAGCCTCCTACGAGCAGTACTTC. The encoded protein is CASSAAGTASYEQYF.

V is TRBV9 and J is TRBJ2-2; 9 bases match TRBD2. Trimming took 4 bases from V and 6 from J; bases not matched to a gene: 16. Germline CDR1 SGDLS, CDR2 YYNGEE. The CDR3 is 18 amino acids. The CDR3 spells CASSRPPRGSGSPGELFF. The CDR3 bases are TGTGCCAGCAGCCGGCCCCCTAGGGGTAGCGGGAGCCCCGGGGAGCTGTTTTTT.

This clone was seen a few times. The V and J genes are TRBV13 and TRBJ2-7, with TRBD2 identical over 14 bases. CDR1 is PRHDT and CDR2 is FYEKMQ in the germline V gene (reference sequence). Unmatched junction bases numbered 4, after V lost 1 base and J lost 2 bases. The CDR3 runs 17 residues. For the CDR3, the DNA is TGTGCCAGCAGCTTAGAGGTGGGACTAGCGGGGGCCTACGAGCAGTACTTC. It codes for CASSLEVGLAGAYEQYF.

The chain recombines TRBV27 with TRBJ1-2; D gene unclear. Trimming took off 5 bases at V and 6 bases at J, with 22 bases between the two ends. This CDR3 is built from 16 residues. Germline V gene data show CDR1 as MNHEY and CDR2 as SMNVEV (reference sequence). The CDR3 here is CASSPWRGDQFDGYTF. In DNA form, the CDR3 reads TGTGCCAGCAGTCCATGGAGAGGAGACCAGTTTGATGGCTACACCTTC.

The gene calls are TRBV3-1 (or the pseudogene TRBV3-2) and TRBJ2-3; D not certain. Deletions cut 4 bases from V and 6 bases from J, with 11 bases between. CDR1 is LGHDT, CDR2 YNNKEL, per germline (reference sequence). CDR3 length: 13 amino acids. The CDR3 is CASSLSSMDTQYF. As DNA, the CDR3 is TGTGCCAGCAGCCTTTCGAGTATGGATACGCAGTATTTT.

The CDR3 protein is CASSPRLVAGNYEQYF. CDR3 in DNA: TGTGCCAGCAGCCCCCGGCTTGTAGCGGGGAACTACGAGCAGTACTTC. This rearrangement joins TRBV3-1 (or the pseudogene TRBV3-2) to TRBJ2-7; 8 bases are shared with TRBD2. The CDR3 is 16 residues long. Germline V gene data show CDR1 as LGHDT and CDR2 as YNNKEL (reference sequence). After removal of 4 bases from V and 3 bases from J, the junction contained 11 bases not matched to a gene.

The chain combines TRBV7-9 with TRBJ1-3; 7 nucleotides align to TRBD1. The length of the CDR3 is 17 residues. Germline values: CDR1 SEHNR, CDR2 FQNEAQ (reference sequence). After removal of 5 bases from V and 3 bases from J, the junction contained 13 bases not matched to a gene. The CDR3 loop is CASSLWRDRAHGNTIYF. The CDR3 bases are TGTGCCAGCAGCCTATGGAGAGACAGGGCCCATGGAAACACCATATATTTT.

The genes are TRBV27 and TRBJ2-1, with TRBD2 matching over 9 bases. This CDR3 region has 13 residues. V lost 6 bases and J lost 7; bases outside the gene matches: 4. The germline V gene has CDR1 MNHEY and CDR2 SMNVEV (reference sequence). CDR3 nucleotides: TGTGCCAGCAGACCGGCGGGGGGGAATGAGCAGTTCTTC. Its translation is CASRPAGGNEQFF.

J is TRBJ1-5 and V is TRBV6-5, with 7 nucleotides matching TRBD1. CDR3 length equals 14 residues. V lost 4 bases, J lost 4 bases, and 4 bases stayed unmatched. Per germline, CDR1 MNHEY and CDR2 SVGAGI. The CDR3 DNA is TGTGCCAGCAGTTGGGACAGTGGAAATCAGCCCCAGCATTTT. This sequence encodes CASSWDSGNQPQHF.